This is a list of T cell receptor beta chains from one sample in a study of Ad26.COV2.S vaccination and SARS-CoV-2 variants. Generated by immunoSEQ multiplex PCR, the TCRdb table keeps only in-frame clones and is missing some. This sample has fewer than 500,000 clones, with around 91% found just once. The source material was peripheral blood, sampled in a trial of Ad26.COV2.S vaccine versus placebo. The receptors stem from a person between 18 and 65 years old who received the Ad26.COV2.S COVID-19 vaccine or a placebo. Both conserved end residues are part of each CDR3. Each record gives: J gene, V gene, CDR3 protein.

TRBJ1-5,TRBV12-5,CASGLGLPGDDQPQHF
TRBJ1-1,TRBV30,CAWSASVQSGTEAFF
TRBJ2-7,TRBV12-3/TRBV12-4,CASSSPGSYEQYF
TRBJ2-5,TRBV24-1,CATSDSRATETQYF
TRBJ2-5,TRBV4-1,CASSQERETQYF
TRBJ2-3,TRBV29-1,CSTNRGDTQYF
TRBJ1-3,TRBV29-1,CSAKNSDRGQGNTIYF
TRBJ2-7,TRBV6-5,CASSQGLYSYEQYF
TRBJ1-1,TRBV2,CASSSTGNTEAFF
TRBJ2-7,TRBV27,CAVWGRDEQYF
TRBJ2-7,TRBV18,CASSRDTTYEQYF
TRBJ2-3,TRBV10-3,CAISEFPGDTQYF
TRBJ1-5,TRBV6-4,CASSDTRRAGQPQHF
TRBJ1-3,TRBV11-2,CASSVRGLYGNTIYF
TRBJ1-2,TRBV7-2,CASSSDRGPSYGYTF
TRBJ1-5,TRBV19,CASSQGQGKPQHF
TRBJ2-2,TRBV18,CASSLTGPGNTGELFF
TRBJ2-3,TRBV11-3,CASSLGPLAGLDTQYF
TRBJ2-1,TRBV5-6,CASSCDEGLACEQFF
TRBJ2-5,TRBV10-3,CAIAGDSWTQYF
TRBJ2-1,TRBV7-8,CASSLAVTRYNEQFF
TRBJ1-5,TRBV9,CASNPGDLNQPQHF
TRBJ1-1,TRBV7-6,CASSLFRDTEAFF
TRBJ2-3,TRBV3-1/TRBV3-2,CASSQYYPDTQYF
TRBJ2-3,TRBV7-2,CAEGGGPTDTQYF
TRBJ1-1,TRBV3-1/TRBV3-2,CASSLQQGWTEAFF
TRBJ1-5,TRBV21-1,CASSKVNRRDSGGPDQPQHF
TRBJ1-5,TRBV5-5,CASSLERTYSNQPQHF
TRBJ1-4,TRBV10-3,CAISEPGNEKLFF
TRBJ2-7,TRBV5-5,CASSVTGGTYEQYF
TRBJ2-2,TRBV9,CASSFTWGTSGSTGELFF
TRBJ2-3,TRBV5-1,CASSLGPGTDTDTQYF
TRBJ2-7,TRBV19,CASSITRSSYEQYF
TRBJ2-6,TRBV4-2,CASTLPPEGGGANVLTF
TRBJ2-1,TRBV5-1,CASSLGLAGVGEQFF
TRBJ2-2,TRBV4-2,CASKGNTGELFF
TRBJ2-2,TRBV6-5,CASSPGTRNTGELFF
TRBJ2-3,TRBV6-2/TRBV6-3,CASSSHPRGTSTDTQYF
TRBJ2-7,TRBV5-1,CASSSYRGDYEQYF
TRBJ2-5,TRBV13,CASSFGRETQYF
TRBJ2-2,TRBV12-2,CASTSEGAVAGELFF
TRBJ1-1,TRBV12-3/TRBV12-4,CASSGTNLEAFF
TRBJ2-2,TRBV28,CASSFRTGVAGELFF
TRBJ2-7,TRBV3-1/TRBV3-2,CASSQDLRTSDEQYF
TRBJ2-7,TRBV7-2,CASSLVAWGSYEQYF
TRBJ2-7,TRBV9,CASSVGLAGLSYEQYF
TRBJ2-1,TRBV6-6,CASVLAGEDEQFF
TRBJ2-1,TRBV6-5,CASRGQGFRTNEQFF
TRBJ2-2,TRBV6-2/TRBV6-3,CASSLAGDHTGELFF
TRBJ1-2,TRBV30,CAWRASGQGGLANYGYTF
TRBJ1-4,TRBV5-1,CASSLEGRLNEKLFF
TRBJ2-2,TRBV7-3,CASSLTGELFF
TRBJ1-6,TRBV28,CASSLIGPPALHNSPLHF
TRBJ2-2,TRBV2,CASKDSGLYTGELFF
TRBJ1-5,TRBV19,CASSTPKGFSNQPQHF
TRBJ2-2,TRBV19,CASRLTGTGELFF
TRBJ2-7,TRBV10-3,CAISESVGTRSSYEQYF